Below, 9 T cell receptor beta chains from the same sample are listed, as sequenced in a study of blood T cell repertoires in COVID-19 (dated by TCRdb to 2020 to 2022). Libraries were prepared through the immunoSEQ multiplex PCR assay. TCRdb re-hosts the immuneACCESS table, in-frame sequences only. Its copies lack some clones; in the studies checked, an unresolved V gene accounts for under half of them, and the cause for the rest is not known. Within this sample are roughly 78,000 clones, with approximately 86% of them counted one time only. Around 28% of the sample rests with the top ten. The sequenced sample was peripheral blood. Receptors originate from a man aged 50 or older with acute or convalescent COVID-19.

J is TRBJ2-5 and V is TRBV5-1; tentative D call: TRBD2 (5 bases). Trimming took off 0 bases at V and 0 bases at J, with 6 bases between the two ends. The CDR3 has 14 residues. Germline V CDR1 and CDR2: SGHRS, YFSETQ. The CDR3 coding sequence is TGCGCCAGCAGCTTGGGAGGGTACCAAGAGACCCAGTACTTC. Translating it yields CASSLGGYQETQYF.

The chain uses TRBV5-1 and TRBJ2-1; 7 nucleotides match TRBD2. This CDR3 contains 16 residues. Trimming removed 4 bases from V and 9 bases from J; junction bases left unmatched: 16. The germline V gene encodes CDR1 SGHRS and CDR2 YFSETQ. The CDR3 DNA reads TGCGCCAGCAGCCCCCAGGGAAGCGGGGCGTCAACTGAGCAGTTCTTC. Its protein product is CASSPQGSGASTEQFF.

V is TRBV7-9 and J is TRBJ1-1, with 7 bases matching TRBD1. Germline lookup yields CDR1 SEHNR and CDR2 FQNEAQ (reference sequence). Trimming took 6 bases from V and 2 from J; bases not matched to a gene: 6. CDR3 length: 14 amino acids. The CDR3 here is CASSQDRVNTEAFF. Written as DNA, the CDR3 is TGTGCCAGCAGTCAAGACAGGGTCAACACTGAAGCTTTCTTT.

The J gene is TRBJ1-5, the V gene TRBV5-8, with a possible D match to TRBD1 (6 bases). The germline V and J ends were trimmed by 6 bases and 10 bases, with 17 bases remaining between them. The CDR3 is 13 residues long. Per the germline V gene, CDR1 is SGHTS and CDR2 is YDEGEE. CDR3 region: CASNRDIGAPQHF. Here the CDR3 DNA reads TGTGCCAGCAACCGGGACATCGGAGCTCCCCAGCATTTT. The full variable domain, completed using reference TRBV5-8 and TRBJ1-5, is EAGVTQSPTHLIKTRGQQATLRCSPISGHTSVYWYQQALGLGLQFLLWYDEGEERNRGNFPPRFSGRQFPNYSSELNVNALELEDSALYLCASNRDIGAPQHFGDGTRLSIL.

The rearrangement uses TRBV10-3 and TRBJ2-2, with no clear D. V lost 2 bases to trimming and J lost 4 bases, with 5 bases between them. CDR1 and CDR2 (germline): ENHRY, SYGVKD. The CDR3 extends over 13 amino acids. The CDR3 sequence: CAISEGITGELFF. The CDR3 DNA follows: TGTGCCATCAGTGAGGGCATCACCGGGGAGCTGTTTTTT.

The rearrangement uses TRBV5-1 and TRBJ2-5; 9 bases are a match to TRBD2. The CDR3 is 16 residues long. The V segment lost 2 bases and the J segment 2 bases; nucleotides outside the gene matches: 7. Germline-derived CDR1 and CDR2 are SGHRS and YFSETQ. The CDR3 DNA is TGCGCCAGCAGCTTCCTGCTAGCGGGGTCACAAGAGACCCAGTACTTC. Encoded protein: CASSFLLAGSQETQYF.

The gene calls are TRBV5-1 and TRBJ1-1, with D tentatively TRBD1 (6 bases). Trimming removed 4 bases at V and 4 bases at J, with 17 bases between. Germline CDR1 and CDR2: SGHRS and YFSETQ. The CDR3 consists of 15 residues. The chain's CDR3 is CASSLAGTPGTEAFF. The CDR3 nucleotides read TGCGCCAGCAGCCTGGCCGGGACACCTGGCACTGAAGCTTTCTTT.

This rearrangement joins TRBV5-8 to TRBJ2-2; 13 nucleotides line up with TRBD2. Germline values: CDR1 SGHTS, CDR2 YDEGEE. This CDR3 has 16 residues. Trimming removed 1 base from V and 7 bases from J; junction bases left unmatched: 4. CDR3 in amino acids: CASSLTSGGANGELFF. DNA for the CDR3: TGTGCCAGCAGCTTGACTAGCGGGGGGGCAAACGGGGAGCTGTTTTTT.

This clone came up once. The chain joins TRBV9 to TRBJ2-3; no clear D gene. Germline CDR1 and CDR2: SGDLS and YYNGEE. This CDR3 region has 16 residues. V was cut by 4 bases and J by 0 bases, with 15 bases left in between. CDR3 sequence (DNA): TGTGCCAGCAGCACCAAGCGCGCCCTTAGCACAGATACGCAGTATTTT. This gives the protein CASSTKRALSTDTQYF.